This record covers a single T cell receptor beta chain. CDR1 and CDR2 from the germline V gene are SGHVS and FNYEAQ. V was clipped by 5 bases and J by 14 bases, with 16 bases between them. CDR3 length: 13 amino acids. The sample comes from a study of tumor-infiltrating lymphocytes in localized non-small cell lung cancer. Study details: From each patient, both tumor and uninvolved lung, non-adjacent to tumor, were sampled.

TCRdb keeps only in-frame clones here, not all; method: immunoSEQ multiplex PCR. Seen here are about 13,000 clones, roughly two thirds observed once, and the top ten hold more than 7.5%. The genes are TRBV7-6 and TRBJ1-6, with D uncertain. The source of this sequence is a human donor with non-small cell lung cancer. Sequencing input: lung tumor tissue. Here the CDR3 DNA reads TGTGCCAGCAGCCCCCCCGAGGCCCCAGCCCTCCACTTT. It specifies CASSPPEAPALHF.